The 19 T cell receptor beta chains listed next were all sequenced from one sample in a study of CD8+ T cells in alopecia areata. RNA was isolated and reverse transcribed to cDNA, the sequencing template. Profiled with immunoSEQ multiplex PCR; TCRdb holds only in-frame clones, not every one. The sample carries approximately 160,000 clones, around 60% recorded once. The treatment here: oral pan-JAK inhibitor, 5-10 mg twice daily. The specimen was CD4+ T cells sorted from blood, collected at week 24, from a patient treated with tofacitinib. All receptors come from a human donor with alopecia areata.

CDR3 residues: CASGVGGTNYGYTF. Written as DNA, the CDR3 is TGTGCCAGCGGAGTAGGAGGGACTAACTATGGCTACACCTTC. The chain links TRBV6-5 to TRBJ1-2; D gene uncertain. Germline CDR1 and CDR2: MNHEY and SVGAGI. V lost 8 bases to trimming and J lost 0 bases, with 13 bases between them. The CDR3 totals 14 residues.

The rearrangement joins TRBV15 to TRBJ1-1, with TRBD1 matching over 7 bases. The CDR3 runs 14 residues. The germline gives CDR1 LNHNV, CDR2 YYDKDF (reference sequence). The trim removed 3 bases at V and 4 bases at J, leaving 5 bases unmatched. DNA of the CDR3: TGTGCCACCAGCAGGGGGGACAGACCCACTGAAGCTTTCTTT. This encodes CATSRGDRPTEAFF. Combining the CDR3 with reference TRBV15 and TRBJ1-1 gives the whole variable domain DAMVIQNPRYQVTQFGKPVTLSCSQTLNHNVMYWYQQKSSQAPKLLFHYYDKDFNNEADTPDNFQSRRPNTSFCFLDIRSPGLGDTAMYLCATSRGDRPTEAFFGQGTRLTVV.

The chain combines TRBV2 with TRBJ1-5; D remains ambiguous. With 5 bases removed from V and 5 bases from J, the gap between germline ends came to 7 bases. The CDR3 spans 12 residues. Looked up from germline, CDR1 is SNHLY and CDR2 is FYNNEI. The CDR3 DNA follows: TGTGCCAGCAGTAATTGGGATCAGCCCCAGCATTTT. Translating it yields CASSNWDQPQHF.

V usage is TRBV7-2 and J usage is TRBJ1-5, with D unresolved. The CDR3 loop spans 14 amino acids. With 1 base removed from V and 6 bases from J, the gap between germline ends came to 10 bases. Germline lookup yields CDR1 SGHTA and CDR2 FQGNSA. CDR3 sequence reads: CASSLVESRQPQHF. DNA of the CDR3: TGTGCCAGCAGCTTAGTGGAAAGTCGTCAGCCCCAGCATTTT.

This clone was counted a few times. The rearrangement uses TRBV2 and TRBJ2-5, with TRBD1 as a possible D gene (6 bases). V shed 7 bases and J shed 4 bases, with 13 bases lying between them. CDR3 length equals 13 residues. Germline V gives CDR1 SNHLY, CDR2 FYNNEI. The CDR3: CASTQQGSETQYF. In DNA, the CDR3 is TGTGCCAGCACCCAACAGGGATCAGAGACCCAGTACTTC.

This chain links TRBV9 with TRBJ2-7; D might be TRBD2 (6 bases). This CDR3 is 15 amino acids long. The V gene lost 0 bases and the J gene lost 3 bases, with 13 bases spanning the gap. Germline loops: CDR1 SGDLS, CDR2 YYNGEE. The CDR3 region has the DNA TGTGCCAGCAGCGTAGCCACGGGACTTCACTACGAGCAGTACTTC. It specifies CASSVATGLHYEQYF.

This clone was counted only a few times. V usage is TRBV2 and J usage is TRBJ2-7; D ambiguous. The germline V and J ends were trimmed by 5 bases and 4 bases, with 9 bases remaining between them. Germline V gives CDR1 SNHLY, CDR2 FYNNEI. The CDR3 consists of 12 residues. In DNA, the CDR3 is TGTGCCAGCAGTTCGGACGGTTACGAGCAGTACTTC. Its translation: CASSSDGYEQYF. Full variable domain (outside the CDR3, taken from reference TRBV2 and TRBJ2-7): EPEVTQTPSHQVTQMGQEVILRCVPISNHLYFYWYRQILGQKVEFLVSFYNNEISEKSEIFDDQFSVERPDGSNFTLKIRSTKLEDSAMYFCASSSDGYEQYFGPGTRLTVT.

The CDR3 DNA is TGTGCCAGCAGCTTAGCGACGGGGGCTGACTACGAGCAGTACTTC. This sequence encodes CASSLATGADYEQYF. The chain uses TRBV7-2 and TRBJ2-7; D is possibly TRBD1 or TRBD2 (6 bases each). From germline, CDR1 is SGHTA and CDR2 FQGNSA. V was trimmed by 0 bases and J by 3 bases, leaving 12 bases between them. The CDR3 totals 15 residues.

This clone was seen once. The J gene is TRBJ2-7, the V gene TRBV4-1, with 9 bases aligning to TRBD2. Germline CDR1 is MGHRA and CDR2 is YSYEKL. The CDR3 is made up of 16 amino acids. The V segment lost 1 base and the J segment 4 bases; nucleotides outside the gene matches: 8. The CDR3 region has the DNA TGCGCCAGCAGCCAAGTAATAGCGGGGGCCTCATACGAGCAGTACTTC. Its translation: CASSQVIAGASYEQYF.

The V gene is TRBV30, the J gene TRBJ1-2, with 7 positions matching TRBD1. The CDR3 extends over 14 amino acids. Germline V lookup: CDR1 GTSNPN, CDR2 SVGIG (reference sequence). After removal of 0 bases from V and 7 bases from J, the junction contained 8 bases not matched to a gene. The DNA of the CDR3 is TGTGCCTGGAGTGTAGGCGGCAGGGGGACTGGCTACACCTTC. Its protein is CAWSVGGRGTGYTF.

This clone was seen more than once but under ten times. V gene TRBV29-1 combines with J gene TRBJ2-1; tentatively, D is TRBD2 (6 bases). The germline V and J ends were trimmed by 4 bases and 7 bases, with 11 bases remaining between them. The germline V gene encodes CDR1 SQVTM and CDR2 ANQGSEA. The CDR3 consists of 12 residues. This chain's CDR3 is CSVVVAGNEQFF. The CDR3 DNA is TGCAGCGTTGTCGTGGCGGGGAATGAGCAGTTCTTC.

The chain employs TRBV29-1 and TRBJ2-2; perhaps TRBD2 as D (7 bases). CDR3 size: 16 residues. Between the trimmed V and J ends, which lost 7 bases and 3 bases, there was a span of 21 bases. Germline V gene data show CDR1 as SQVTM and CDR2 as ANQGSEA. CDR3 loop: CSAPRRGPRDTGELFF. The DNA of the CDR3 is TGCAGCGCCCCTCGGCGGGGGCCAAGGGACACCGGGGAGCTGTTTTTT.

In DNA form, the CDR3 reads TGTGCCAGTAGTATAGGGGCAGGGAGTCGGGGCTACACCTTC. Encoded protein: CASSIGAGSRGYTF. The chain is built from TRBV19 and TRBJ1-2, with a tentative D call TRBD1 (5 bases). Trimming took 1 base from V and 8 from J, leaving 14 bases between them. Germline V gene data show CDR1 as LNHDA and CDR2 as SQIVND (reference sequence). The CDR3 loop spans 14 amino acids.

The rearrangement uses TRBV15 and TRBJ2-4; the match to TRBD1 covers 9 bases. Germline assignment: CDR1 LNHNV and CDR2 YYDKDF (reference sequence). This CDR3 is built from 16 residues. V dropped 5 bases and J dropped 0; count of bases not matched to a gene: 5. CDR3 DNA: TGTGCCACCAGCGCCAACAGGGGGCTAGCCAAAAACATTCAGTACTTC. This sequence encodes CATSANRGLAKNIQYF.

The genes are TRBV5-6 and TRBJ2-7; 7 bases align to TRBD1. Germline V gene sequence: CDR1 SGHDT, CDR2 YYEEEE. V lost 4 bases and J lost 0; bases outside the gene matches: 4. The CDR3 has 14 amino acids. CDR3 sequence reads: CASSVGQYSYEQYF. The CDR3 DNA reads TGTGCCAGCAGCGTGGGACAGTACTCCTACGAGCAGTACTTC.

The CDR3 sequence: CSVVAGLGAYEQYF. The DNA for the CDR3 is TGCAGCGTGGTGGCGGGACTAGGGGCTTACGAGCAGTACTTC. V usage is TRBV29-1 and J usage is TRBJ2-7; 8 bases line up with TRBD2. The germline V gene encodes CDR1 SQVTM and CDR2 ANQGSEA. V trimming: 6 bases; J trimming: 4 bases; junction bases outside the gene matches: 11. The CDR3 length is 14 residues.

The gene calls are TRBV5-1 and TRBJ1-5; 8 bases match TRBD1. This CDR3 is 17 amino acids long. Germline values: CDR1 SGHRS, CDR2 YFSETQ. The V and J ends lost 4 bases and 6 bases, in that order; junction bases with no gene match: 15. The CDR3: CASSEGSGQDTGQPQHF. CDR3 sequence (DNA): TGCGCCAGCAGCGAGGGTTCGGGACAGGATACGGGTCAGCCCCAGCATTTT. The whole variable domain, remainder taken from reference TRBV5-1 and TRBJ1-5, is KAGVTQTPRYLIKTRGQQVTLSCSPISGHRSVSWYQQTPGQGLQFLFEYFSETQRNKGNFPGRFSGRQFSNSRSEMNVSTLELGDSALYLCASSEGSGQDTGQPQHFGDGTRLSIL.

The rearrangement links TRBV18 to TRBJ2-5, with D possibly TRBD2 on 5 matching bases. Germline values: CDR1 KGHSH, CDR2 LQKENI. Deletions cut 2 bases from V and 4 bases from J, with 17 bases between. The CDR3 totals 16 residues. This CDR3 is CASSPTGPGGRETQYF. In DNA, the CDR3 is TGTGCCAGCTCACCAACCGGGCCTGGAGGTAGAGAGACCCAGTACTTC.

About this clone: The sample holds other DNA sequences that translate to the same CDR3. CDR3 sequence reads: CASSAGSTDTQYF. The CDR3 bases are TGCGCCAGCTCGGCGGGAAGCACAGATACGCAGTATTTT. The chain links TRBV5-1 to TRBJ2-3; D is perhaps TRBD2 (6 bases). The CDR3 loop spans 13 amino acids. The V end was cut by 7 bases, the J end by 0 bases, with 9 bases between. Looked up from germline, CDR1 is SGHRS and CDR2 is YFSETQ.